This T cell receptor (beta chain) was sequenced in a study of regulatory T cells in long-lasting Graves disease. Whole-study findings and limits: Persistent disease samples used TRBV28, TRBJ1-2 and TRBJ2-5 preferentially. Shared public clonotypes totalled 2,741 in persistent patients, compared with around 930 in new patients.

Time point indicated: newly diagnosed GD, antithyroid drugs for less than 3 months. The TCR library was made from RNA extracted from PBMCs. Concerning this clonotype: Its antigen is still unknown.

The CDR3 is 15 residues long. Trimming cost V 5 bases and J 8 bases, with 17 bases left between them. Germline CDR1 is SGHNT and CDR2 is YYREEE (reference sequence). Sequencing libraries for TCR beta were prepared with iRepertoire HTBI primers and Arm-PCR of CDR3 regions. TCRdb analysed the multiplex PCR reads with MiXCR anew, one entry per CDR3 protein. The sample shows 350,000 to 500,000 distinct CDR3 sequences, 14% of them seen only once. These data were also reused for a study on T cells in Graves' hyperthyroidism and ophthalmopathy.

The sequenced sample was peripheral blood mononuclear cells (PBMCs), obtained at new diagnosis, from a patient treated with antithyroid drugs. This TCR derives from a woman aged 50 to 60 with Graves disease. The chain joins TRBV5-4 to TRBJ1-6; D call uncertain. The CDR3 sequence: CASSLTISPDSPLHF. The DNA of the CDR3 is TGTGCCAGCAGTTTGACTATAAGCCCGGATTCACCCCTCCACTTT.